The 8 T cell receptor beta chains in this list originate from one sample, sequenced in a study of identical twins. TCRdb redid the calling of the 5' RACE reads with MiXCR, one entry per CDR3 protein. In the table there are under 300,000 distinct CDR3 sequences, approximately 12% of which are singletons. This sample also appeared in a second study, on yellow fever vaccine responses in identical twins.

The sequencing sample was made of memory (CD45RO+) T cells sorted from blood. These receptors all stem from a woman between 18 and 29 years old in good health.

This clonotype was counted at least ten times. The chain recombines TRBV7-9 with TRBJ1-1; D perhaps matches TRBD1 (5 bases). The CDR3 covers 15 residues. Trimming took off 4 bases at V and 1 base at J, with 13 bases between the two ends. From germline, CDR1 is SEHNR and CDR2 FQNEAQ (reference sequence). CDR3: CASSSRLGANTEAFF. The CDR3 nucleotides are TGTGCCAGCAGCTCGCGGTTAGGGGCGAACACTGAAGCTTTCTTT.

This chain joins TRBV6-2 or TRBV6-3 and TRBJ2-1; 7 bases fit TRBD2. With 4 bases clipped from V and 4 bases from J, the junction kept 7 bases outside the gene matches. This CDR3 has 15 amino acids. Germline V gene data show CDR1 as MNHEY and CDR2 as SVGEGT. CDR3 protein: CASSFLSGGYNEQFF. The CDR3 coding sequence is TGTGCCAGCAGTTTCCTGTCGGGAGGTTACAATGAGCAGTTCTTC.

This clonotype was recorded many times. The chain carries TRBV28 and TRBJ1-5; D is ambiguous. The CDR3 sequence is 12 residues long. CDR1 and CDR2 (germline): MDHEN, SYDVKM. The V end lost 5 bases, the J end lost 1 base, and 3 bases lay between the germline ends. CDR3: CASSVSNQPQHF. The CDR3 DNA follows: TGTGCCAGCAGTGTCAGCAATCAGCCCCAGCATTTT.

This clonotype appeared many times. The CDR3 loop is CASSPRLAGEVETQYF. CDR3 DNA: TGTGCCAGCAGCCCCAGACTAGCGGGAGAGGTTGAGACCCAGTACTTC. This chain uses TRBV7-2 with TRBJ2-5; 12 nucleotides match TRBD2. The germline CDR1 and CDR2 sequences are SGHTA and FQGNSA. This CDR3 contains 16 residues. Trimming at V came to 5 bases and at J to 5 bases, leaving 9 bases not matched to a gene.

Ten or more counts support this clonotype. CDR3: CASSLANDRAETGELFF. The CDR3 nucleotides read TGTGCCAGCAGCTTAGCCAATGACAGGGCCGAAACCGGGGAGCTGTTTTTT. The chain recombines TRBV7-2 with TRBJ2-2, with 7 bases lining up with TRBD1. The V and J ends lost 0 bases and 5 bases, in that order; junction bases with no gene match: 9. Germline CDR1 is SGHTA and CDR2 is FQGNSA. The CDR3 is 17 residues long.

This chain joins TRBV6-5 and TRBJ2-6; unclear D gene. Germline loops: CDR1 MNHEY, CDR2 SVGAGI. Trimming shortened V by 5 bases and J by 0 bases, and 11 bases separated the two germline ends. The CDR3 runs 16 residues. CDR3 region: CASSLEPGSGANVLTF. The CDR3 nucleotides are TGTGCCAGCAGTCTCGAGCCGGGCTCTGGGGCCAACGTCCTGACTTTC.

V and J are TRBV19 and TRBJ2-1; TRBD1 agrees at 9 bases. V shed 3 bases, J shed 6 bases, and the junction held 9 bases outside the gene matches. Looked up from germline, CDR1 is LNHDA and CDR2 is SQIVND (reference sequence). The CDR3 has 16 amino acids. The CDR3 protein is CASSIGRDRASNEQFF. As DNA, the CDR3 is TGTGCCAGTAGTATCGGCCGGGACAGGGCAAGCAATGAGCAGTTCTTC.

The V call is TRBV11-2, the J call TRBJ2-7; no clear D. V was shortened by 6 bases and J by 7 bases, with 16 bases between the two germline ends. Germline V gene sequence: CDR1 SGHAT, CDR2 FQNNGV. The CDR3 sequence is 13 residues long. The CDR3 loop is CASRPGARKEQYF. The CDR3 nucleotides are TGTGCCAGCAGACCAGGCGCAAGGAAAGAGCAGTACTTC.